The clone carrying this T cell receptor beta chain was seen repeatedly, ten times or more. Antigen: not known. The sample is drawn from a study of T cells in Graves' hyperthyroidism and ophthalmopathy. Notes on the study in general: Stable hyperthyroidism was told apart from ophthalmopathy by a model built on 13 V-J features. Expanded thyroid clonotypes (above 0.001) were mostly also found in blood.

The CDR3 has 13 residues. The germline V and J ends were trimmed by 2 bases and 8 bases, with 9 bases remaining between them. The germline V gene has CDR1 MNHEY and CDR2 SMNVEV (reference sequence). It was RNA transcripts that yielded the amplified TCR beta CDR3 regions. With the HTBI primer set, the TCR CDR3 went through a first round of RT-PCR. MiXCR was run by TCRdb on the multiplex PCR reads, yielding one entry per CDR3 protein. The data hold hundreds of thousands of distinct CDR3 sequences, with around 13% observed a single time. PBMCs were derived from around 10 ml fresh peripheral blood. The chain joins TRBV27 to TRBJ1-4; no reliable D call. Sequenced sample: blood. This receptor was taken from a woman aged 25 to 39 with Graves' hyperthyroidism that later progressed to Graves' ophthalmopathy. CDR3: CASSLGTGEKLFF. The CDR3 DNA sequence: TGTGCCAGCAGTTTAGGAACGGGAGAAAAACTGTTTTTT.